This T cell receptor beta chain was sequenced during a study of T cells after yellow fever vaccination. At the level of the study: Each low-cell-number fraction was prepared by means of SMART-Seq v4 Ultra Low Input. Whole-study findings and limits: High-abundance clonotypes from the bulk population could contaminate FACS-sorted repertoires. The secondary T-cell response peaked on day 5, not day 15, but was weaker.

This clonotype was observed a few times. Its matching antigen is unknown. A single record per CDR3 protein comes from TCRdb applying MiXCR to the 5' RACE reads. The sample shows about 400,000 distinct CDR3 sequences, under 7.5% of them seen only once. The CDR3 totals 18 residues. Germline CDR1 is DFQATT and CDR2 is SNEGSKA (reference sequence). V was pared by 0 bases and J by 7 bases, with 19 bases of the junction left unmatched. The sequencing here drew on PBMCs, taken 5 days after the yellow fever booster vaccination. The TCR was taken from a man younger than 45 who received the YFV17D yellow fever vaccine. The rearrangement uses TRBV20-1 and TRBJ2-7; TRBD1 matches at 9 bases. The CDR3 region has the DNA TGCAGTGCTAGAGATGACGCAAGGTTGGACAGGGGCGGGTGGGAGCAGTACTTC. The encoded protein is CSARDDARLDRGGWEQYF.